This T cell receptor beta chain emerged from a study of control samples from healthy donors and cancer patients. Some clones are missing from TCRdb's copy, which holds only in-frame ones; the method was immunoSEQ multiplex PCR. The table lists hundreds of thousands of clones, over 75% of them singletons. Germline CDR1 MDHEN, CDR2 SYDVKM. V was shortened by 1 base and J by 7 bases, with 7 bases between the two germline ends. CDR3 length: 12 amino acids. V usage is TRBV28 and J usage is TRBJ1-2; D is unresolved. The receptor was isolated from an older woman with lung cancer. The material sequenced was PBMCs. CDR3: CASSLSDLGYTF. The CDR3 DNA reads TGTGCCAGCAGTTTATCAGATCTTGGCTACACCTTC.